This passage covers 17 T cell receptor beta chains from one sample sequenced in a study of CD8+ T cells in alopecia areata. The sequencing template was cDNA reverse transcribed from extracted RNA. Libraries were prepared by immunoSEQ multiplex PCR; TCRdb keeps only in-frame clonotypes and omits some of them. The sample records about 110,000 clones, 55% to 70% being singletons. Material for sequencing was NKG2D-low CD8+ T cells sorted from blood. These receptors came from a human donor with alopecia areata.

The J gene is TRBJ2-3, the V gene TRBV2; D is possibly TRBD2 (6 bases). V gave up 4 bases and J gave up 5 bases, with 16 bases separating them. The CDR3 consists of 15 residues. Germline CDR1 reads SNHLY; CDR2 reads FYNNEI. As DNA, the CDR3 is TGTGCCAGCAGTGGTCGGCGGGACCGGGGAGATACGCAGTATTTT. This codes for CASSGRRDRGDTQYF.

The V call is TRBV4-1, the J call TRBJ2-7, with D possibly matching TRBD2 (6 bases). CDR1 and CDR2 from the germline V gene are MGHRA and YSYEKL. V was trimmed by 3 bases and J by 6 bases, leaving 15 bases between them. The CDR3 extends over 14 amino acids. CDR3: CASSQGVGSGEQYF. As DNA, the CDR3 is TGCGCCAGCAGCCAGGGTGTCGGGAGTGGCGAGCAGTACTTC.

This rearrangement joins TRBV13 to TRBJ2-3; D unresolved. The germline V and J ends were trimmed by 0 bases and 0 bases, with 1 base remaining between them. This CDR3 contains 13 residues. Germline V CDR1 and CDR2: PRHDT, FYEKMQ (reference sequence). CDR3 sequence reads: CASSLGSTDTQYF. The DNA of the CDR3 is TGTGCCAGCAGCTTAGGCAGCACAGATACGCAGTATTTT.

With regard to this clone: Germline is not matched at one junction end, which may reflect a read error. V usage is TRBV15 and J usage is TRBJ2-3; 9 bases map to TRBD2. The CDR3 extends over 12 amino acids. Germline-derived CDR1 and CDR2 are LNHNV and YYDKDF (reference sequence). The DNA of the CDR3 is TGTGCCACCAGCAGTTCCGGGACTAGCCTCCTGTTT. Encoded protein: CATSSSGTSLLF.

The rearrangement joins TRBV25-1 to TRBJ2-7; unclear D gene. The ends were cut back, 6 bases at V and 1 base at J, with 10 bases in the middle. The CDR3 length is 13 residues. Germline-derived CDR1 and CDR2 are MGHDK and SYGVNS. DNA of the CDR3: TGTGCCAGCAGAAAGGACGGATCCTACGAGCAGTACTTC. Amino acids: CASRKDGSYEQYF.

V and J are TRBV9 and TRBJ1-1; D is undetermined. Germline V gene lookup returns CDR1 SGDLS and CDR2 YYNGEE. V gave up 3 bases and J gave up 4 bases, with 10 bases separating them. The CDR3 spans 13 residues. The CDR3 DNA reads as TGTGCCAGCAGCGGAGGGTTCGGCACTGAAGCTTTCTTT. It yields the protein CASSGGFGTEAFF.

There are a few counts of this clone. The chain joins TRBV7-9 to TRBJ2-2, with 12 bases that match TRBD1. Germline V lookup: CDR1 SEHNR, CDR2 FQNEAQ (reference sequence). The CDR3 contains 16 residues. V shed 5 bases and J 6 bases; nucleotides not matched to a gene: 7. The CDR3 is CASSAPGQGASGELFF. CDR3 coding DNA: TGTGCCAGCAGCGCCCCGGGACAGGGGGCCTCCGGGGAGCTGTTTTTT.

V gene TRBV27 combines with J gene TRBJ1-2; D possibly corresponds to TRBD1 (5 bases). V was pared by 4 bases and J by 2 bases, with 8 bases between. Germline V gene sequence: CDR1 MNHEY, CDR2 SMNVEV (reference sequence). The CDR3 contains 13 residues. The DNA of the CDR3 is TGTGCCAGCAGTTCCAGGGCCAACTATGGCTACACCTTC. As protein: CASSSRANYGYTF.

This sequence joins TRBV4-1 and TRBJ2-1; 7 bases fit TRBD2. Germline CDR1 is MGHRA and CDR2 is YSYEKL. The CDR3 runs 16 residues. Trimming removed 3 bases from V and 0 bases from J; junction bases left unmatched: 5. CDR3 nucleotide sequence: TGCGCCAGCAGCCACCCGCGGGGGAGCTCCTACAATGAGCAGTTCTTC. Translation gives CASSHPRGSSYNEQFF.

Ten or more counts support this clone. The chain joins TRBV13 to TRBJ2-4; 7 bases line up with TRBD1. V was clipped by 5 bases and J by 6 bases; unmatched bases: 10. This CDR3 comprises 15 residues. CDR1 and CDR2 from the germline V gene are PRHDT and FYEKMQ (reference sequence). The CDR3 spells CASSPPGRQGNIQYF. The CDR3 nucleotides read TGTGCCAGCAGCCCACCGGGGCGACAGGGAAACATTCAGTACTTC.

This sequence joins TRBV27 and TRBJ2-7; 7 bases agree with TRBD1. The CDR3 is 14 amino acids. Germline CDR1 is MNHEY and CDR2 is SMNVEV (reference sequence). With V trimmed by 5 bases and J by 2 bases, 6 bases remained unmatched. The CDR3 protein is CASSQWTGAYEQYF. DNA for the CDR3: TGTGCCAGCAGTCAATGGACAGGAGCCTACGAGCAGTACTTC.

The table lists this clone with a few counts. V gene TRBV7-9 combines with J gene TRBJ2-7; 8 nucleotides line up with TRBD1. The J segment lost 3 bases and the V segment lost 6 bases, leaving 4 bases of the junction unmatched. The CDR3 contains 13 residues. Germline-derived CDR1 and CDR2 are SEHNR and FQNEAQ (reference sequence). This chain's CDR3 is CASRPGTGYEQYF. CDR3 DNA sequence: TGTGCCAGCAGACCCGGGACAGGCTACGAGCAGTACTTC.

The genes are TRBV29-1 and TRBJ1-2; D is undetermined. V was trimmed by 2 bases and J by 1 base, leaving 11 bases between them. CDR1 SQVTM and CDR2 ANQGSEA come from the germline V gene. The CDR3 has 14 residues. This CDR3 is CSVEREAFNYGYTF. The CDR3 DNA reads TGCAGCGTTGAAAGGGAGGCCTTTAACTATGGCTACACCTTC.

This clone was picked up a small number of times. The chain is built from TRBV29-1 and TRBJ2-5, with D maybe TRBD1 (5 bases). This CDR3 region has 15 residues. Germline V gene data show CDR1 as SQVTM and CDR2 as ANQGSEA. Trimming pared 3 bases from V and 5 bases from J, leaving 19 bases between. The CDR3 coding sequence is TGCAGCGTTGACCGCGGCGGACAAGGCATGGAGACCCAGTACTTC. It yields the protein CSVDRGGQGMETQYF.

As to this clone: A junction end diverges from the germline sequence, so it may reflect a read error. The chain employs TRBV29-1 and TRBJ1-3, with D unclear. This CDR3 has 14 residues. Germline CDR1 SQVTM, CDR2 ANQGSEA. The DNA for the CDR3 is TGCAGCGTCCCGGCTGAGCACTCTAGAAACACCATATATTTT. This translates into CSVPAEHSRNTIYF.

There are a few counts of this clone. The chain employs TRBV29-1 and TRBJ2-7; D assignment may be TRBD1 or TRBD2 (5 bases each). Trimming removed 1 base from V and 3 bases from J, with 16 bases in between. The CDR3 covers 15 residues. Germline CDR1 SQVTM, CDR2 ANQGSEA. The CDR3 DNA is TGCAGCGTTGAAGTCCCAGGGAGTACCTTCTACGAGCAGTACTTC. The encoded protein is CSVEVPGSTFYEQYF.

This clone was counted a few times. The chain has TRBV7-9 and TRBJ1-1; unclear D gene. The ends were cut back, 2 bases at V and 5 bases at J, with 9 bases in the middle. Germline values: CDR1 SEHNR, CDR2 FQNEAQ (reference sequence). This CDR3 region has 13 residues. The DNA of the CDR3 is TGTGCCAGCAGCTTAACGACAACTACTGAAGCTTTCTTT. Protein sequence: CASSLTTTTEAFF.